These 22 T cell receptor beta chains were all obtained from the same sample, sequenced in a study of T cells after somatic rescue of genetic block. Some clones are missing from TCRdb's copy, which holds only in-frame ones; the method was immunoSEQ multiplex PCR. The table has 70,000 or so clones, just over 90% seen once. Sample: peripheral blood mononuclear cells (PBMCs). These receptors all stem from a man aged 35-49 years.

The CDR3 here is CASSSEGLYSNQPQHF. The CDR3 DNA reads as TGTGCCAGCAGCTCCGAAGGGCTGTATAGCAATCAGCCCCAGCATTTT. V usage is TRBV7-6 and J usage is TRBJ1-5; D remains unclear. Trimming pared 4 bases from V and 0 bases from J, leaving 13 bases between. Germline V gene data show CDR1 as SGHVS and CDR2 as FNYEAQ. The CDR3 is 16 residues long.

This clone was seen once. This sequence joins TRBV7-9 and TRBJ2-2, with D possibly being TRBD2 (7 bases). The CDR3 spans 14 residues. The germline V gene encodes CDR1 SEHNR and CDR2 FQNEAQ (reference sequence). Trimming left V 7 bases short and J 7 bases short, with 16 bases between. As DNA, the CDR3 is TGTGCCAGCACCCCTGGCGGGGGCTTCGGGGAGCTGTTTTTT. Translating gives CASTPGGGFGELFF.

The rearrangement joins TRBV6-5 to TRBJ1-2, with TRBD1 identical over 7 bases. This CDR3 has 15 residues. The ends lost 6 bases at V and 3 bases at J; junction bases unmatched: 10. Germline V CDR1 and CDR2: MNHEY, SVGAGI. The DNA for the CDR3 is TGTGCCAGCAGGAAAGAACAGGGGCGGGACTATGGCTACACCTTC. This codes for CASRKEQGRDYGYTF.

The rearrangement uses TRBV5-1 and TRBJ2-7; tentatively, D is TRBD1 (5 bases). The germline V gene has CDR1 SGHRS and CDR2 YFSETQ. V was trimmed by 5 bases and J by 3 bases, leaving 12 bases between them. This CDR3 has 13 residues. Here the CDR3 DNA reads TGCGCCAGCAGTTCCACAGGAGTCTACGAGCAGTACTTC. Encoded protein: CASSSTGVYEQYF.

The chain employs TRBV25-1 and TRBJ2-3; 7 nucleotides align to TRBD1. V gave up 0 bases and J gave up 3 bases; unmatched junction bases: 6. The CDR3 extends over 16 amino acids. Germline CDR1 and CDR2: MGHDK and SYGVNS. The CDR3 sequence is CASSEYEGAQTDTQYF. The CDR3 bases are TGTGCCAGCAGTGAATATGAGGGGGCGCAAACAGATACGCAGTATTTT.

This clone was picked up one time. The chain links TRBV5-1 to TRBJ1-2; TRBD1 matches 11 bases. This CDR3 contains 17 residues. Germline CDR1 is SGHRS and CDR2 is YFSETQ. V was pared by 3 bases and J by 2 bases, with 9 bases of the junction left unmatched. CDR3 bases: TGCGCCAGCAGCTACTTCGGACAGGGGGCGAGGAACTATGGCTACACCTTC. Translation: CASSYFGQGARNYGYTF.

This clone was recorded only once. The V and J genes are TRBV14 and TRBJ2-7; 10 positions match TRBD2. V lost 7 bases, J lost 3 bases, and 6 bases stayed unmatched. CDR1 and CDR2 (germline): SGHDN, FVKESK. This CDR3 comprises 14 residues. CDR3 coding DNA: TGTGCCAGCAACCAGAGGACTAGCGGCTACGAGCAGTACTTC. It codes for CASNQRTSGYEQYF.

The rearrangement links TRBV19 to TRBJ1-5; D possibly corresponds to TRBD1 (5 bases). Germline-derived CDR1 and CDR2 are LNHDA and SQIVND (reference sequence). The V end lost 6 bases, the J end lost 0 bases, and 18 bases lay between the germline ends. CDR3 length: 17 residues. DNA of the CDR3: TGTGCCAGTAGCCGGAGTTCGACAGTCTATAGCAATCAGCCCCAGCATTTT. It yields the protein CASSRSSTVYSNQPQHF. The whole variable domain, remainder taken from reference TRBV19 and TRBJ1-5, is DGGITQSPKYLFRKEGQNVTLSCEQNLNHDAMYWYRQDPGQGLRLIYYSQIVNDFQKGDIAEGYSVSREKKESFPLTVTSAQKNPTAFYLCASSRSSTVYSNQPQHFGDGTRLSIL.

The chain uses TRBV7-3 and TRBJ2-7; 7 bases match TRBD1. Losses at the gene ends were 2 bases for V and 4 bases for J; bases not matched to a gene: 8. CDR1 is SGHTA, CDR2 FQGTGA, per germline. This CDR3 has 15 amino acids. CDR3 coding DNA: TGTGCCAGCAGCTTAGGTGGGACAGCCTTTTACGAGCAGTACTTC. This encodes CASSLGGTAFYEQYF.

The chain combines TRBV6-4 with TRBJ2-2; 12 bases fit TRBD2. Germline values: CDR1 MRHNA, CDR2 SNTAGT. V dropped 0 bases and J dropped 7; count of bases not matched to a gene: 0. The CDR3 has 15 residues. CDR3 nucleotides: TGTGCCAGCAGTGACTCGACTAGCGGGAGCGGGGAGCTGTTTTTT. It is translated as CASSDSTSGSGELFF.

This clone occurred a few times. The V gene is TRBV5-4, the J gene TRBJ1-6; D call uncertain. The CDR3 has 15 residues. Germline V gives CDR1 SGHNT, CDR2 YYREEE (reference sequence). V dropped 2 bases and J dropped 6 bases, with 12 bases sitting between them. For the CDR3, the DNA is TGTGCCAGCAGCTTCGGGTCAGGCAGTAATTCACCCCTCCACTTT. This codes for CASSFGSGSNSPLHF.

The rearrangement joins TRBV2 to TRBJ2-3; possibly TRBD2 for D (5 bases). CDR1 is SNHLY, CDR2 FYNNEI, per germline. The CDR3 length is 12 residues. V was clipped by 10 bases and J by 5 bases, with 13 bases between them. DNA for the CDR3: TGTGCCACTTGGACCGGGAAAGATACGCAGTATTTT. This sequence encodes CATWTGKDTQYF.

The chain joins TRBV11-2 to TRBJ1-2; D remains unclear. The CDR3 is 16 residues long. Germline V gene data show CDR1 as SGHAT and CDR2 as FQNNGV. V lost 5 bases, J lost 0 bases, and 16 bases lay in between. CDR3 nucleotide sequence: TGTGCCAGCAGCCGACCCCGGCAGGTAGCTAACTATGGCTACACCTTC. Amino acids: CASSRPRQVANYGYTF.

The chain has TRBV6-1 and TRBJ2-3; TRBD1 aligns across 9 bases. The trim removed 8 bases at V and 0 bases at J, leaving 6 bases unmatched. Germline V gene lookup returns CDR1 MNHNS and CDR2 SASEGT. This CDR3 contains 15 residues. CDR3 protein: CASGTGQGSTDTQYF. The CDR3 DNA reads as TGTGCCAGCGGAACGGGACAGGGAAGCACAGATACGCAGTATTTT.

The chain links TRBV5-6 to TRBJ2-1, with D maybe TRBD2 (6 bases). CDR3 length equals 16 residues. Germline CDR1 reads SGHDT; CDR2 reads YYEEEE. Trimming removed 4 bases at V and 6 bases at J, with 20 bases between. DNA of the CDR3: TGTGCCAGCAGCAACCCGGGACTCTGGCGGTTCAATGAGCAGTTCTTC. It encodes CASSNPGLWRFNEQFF.

The chain employs TRBV6-5 and TRBJ1-1; D is unresolved. The V end lost 0 bases, the J end lost 2 bases, and 7 bases lay between the germline ends. The CDR3 is 14 residues long. Germline-derived CDR1 and CDR2 are MNHEY and SVGAGI. CDR3: CASSYSKGNTEAFF. The CDR3, as DNA: TGTGCCAGCAGTTACTCGAAGGGCAACACTGAAGCTTTCTTT.

This chain uses TRBV6-1 with TRBJ2-3; D possibly corresponds to TRBD1 (5 bases). The germline V gene has CDR1 MNHNS and CDR2 SASEGT. The CDR3 is 12 residues long. V gave up 2 bases and J gave up 5 bases, with 5 bases separating them. CDR3 DNA: TGTGCCAGCAGTGAACAGGGAGATACGCAGTATTTT. It yields the protein CASSEQGDTQYF.

The chain uses TRBV18 and TRBJ2-1; D is tentatively TRBD1 or TRBD2 (5 bases each). Germline V gene data show CDR1 as KGHSH and CDR2 as LQKENI. Trimming removed 5 bases at V and 7 bases at J, with 6 bases between. This CDR3 contains 11 residues. CDR3 coding DNA: TGTGCCAGCTCAGAGGGGAATGAGCAGTTCTTC. Protein product: CASSEGNEQFF.

The chain employs TRBV5-5 and TRBJ1-4; D ambiguous. The CDR3 is 16 residues long. The V and J ends lost 4 bases and 0 bases respectively, with 13 bases between them. The germline V gene encodes CDR1 SGHKS and CDR2 YYEKEE (reference sequence). Written as DNA, the CDR3 is TGTGCCAGCAGCCCCCCCCTGCTTGCAACTAATGAAAAACTGTTTTTT. Translating gives CASSPPLLATNEKLFF.

The V call is TRBV4-3, the J call TRBJ2-7; TRBD2 aligns across 7 bases. Looked up from germline, CDR1 is LGHNA and CDR2 is YSLEER. V was clipped by 0 bases and J by 4 bases; unmatched bases: 6. The CDR3 runs to 15 residues. Here the CDR3 DNA reads TGCGCCAGCAGCCAAGATTTAACGGGAGGTTACGAGCAGTACTTC. Protein: CASSQDLTGGYEQYF.

Here the CDR3 DNA reads TGTGCCAGCAGTTTACCTAACTACAATGAGCAGTTCTTC. This codes for CASSLPNYNEQFF. This chain links TRBV28 with TRBJ2-1; D gene ambiguous. Germline V gene data show CDR1 as MDHEN and CDR2 as SYDVKM. The V end lost 2 bases, the J end lost 3 bases, and 5 bases lay between the germline ends. CDR3 length: 13 amino acids. Complete variable domain (other parts from reference TRBV28 and TRBJ2-1): DVKVTQSSRYLVKRTGEKVFLECVQDMDHENMFWYRQDPGLGLRLIYFSYDVKMKEKGDIPEGYSVSREKKERFSLILESASTNQTSMYLCASSLPNYNEQFFGPGTRLTVL.

Only one count was recorded for this clone. The J gene is TRBJ1-4, the V gene TRBV5-4; no firm D call. The V and J ends lost 2 bases and 7 bases respectively, with 12 bases between them. Germline V gene lookup returns CDR1 SGHNT and CDR2 YYREEE (reference sequence). CDR3 size: 14 residues. In DNA form, the CDR3 reads TGTGCCAGCAGCTTTGGAGGCCCTGGTGAAAAACTGTTTTTT. Its translation: CASSFGGPGEKLFF. Drawing the rest from reference TRBV5-4 and TRBJ1-4, the complete variable domain is ETGVTQSPTHLIKTRGQQVTLRCSSQSGHNTVSWYQQALGQGPQFIFQYYREEENGRGNFPPRFSGLQFPNYSSELNVNALELDDSALYLCASSFGGPGEKLFFGSGTQLSVL.